The clone carrying this TCR beta chain has more than one count but fewer than ten. Via MiXCR, TCRdb re-called the 5' RACE reads, giving one row per CDR3 protein. In the table there are about 260,000 distinct CDR3 sequences, 10% to 15% of which are singletons. Germline values: CDR1 MDHEN, CDR2 SYDVKM. V was shortened by 7 bases and J by 1 base, with 16 bases between the two germline ends. The length of the CDR3 is 15 residues. This entry belongs to a study of T cells after yellow fever vaccination. Specimen: CD4+ T cells sorted from PBMCs, collected 45 days after the yellow fever booster vaccination. The chain uses TRBV28 and TRBJ1-1, with D possibly matching TRBD1 (6 bases). The source is a man aged 25-45 years who received the YFV17D yellow fever vaccine. The CDR3, as DNA: TGTGCCAGCATTGGGGGGCTTCATAGGAACACTGAAGCTTTCTTT. Its translation: CASIGGLHRNTEAFF.